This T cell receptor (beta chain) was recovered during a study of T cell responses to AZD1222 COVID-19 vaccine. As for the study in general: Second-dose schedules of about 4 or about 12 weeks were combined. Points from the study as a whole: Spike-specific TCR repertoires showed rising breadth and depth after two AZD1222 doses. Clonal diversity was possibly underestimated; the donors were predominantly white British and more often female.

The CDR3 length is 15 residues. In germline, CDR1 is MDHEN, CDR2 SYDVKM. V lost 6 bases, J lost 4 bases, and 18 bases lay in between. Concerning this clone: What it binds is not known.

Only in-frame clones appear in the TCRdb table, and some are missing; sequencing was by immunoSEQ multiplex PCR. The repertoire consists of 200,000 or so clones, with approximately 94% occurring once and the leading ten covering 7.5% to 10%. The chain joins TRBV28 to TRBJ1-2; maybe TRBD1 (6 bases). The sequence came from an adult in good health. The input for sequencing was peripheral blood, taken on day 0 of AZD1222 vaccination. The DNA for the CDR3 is TGTGCCAGCAGCCTGACAGGCGTAAGCCTCTATGGCTACACCTTC. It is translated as CASSLTGVSLYGYTF.